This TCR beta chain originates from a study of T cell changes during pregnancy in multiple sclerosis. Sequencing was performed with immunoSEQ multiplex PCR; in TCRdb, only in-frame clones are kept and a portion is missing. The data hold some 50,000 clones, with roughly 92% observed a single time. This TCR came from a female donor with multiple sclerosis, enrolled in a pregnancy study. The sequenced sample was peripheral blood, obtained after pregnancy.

The CDR3 DNA reads TGTGCCAGCAGTTTCCGACAGGAAAGGCCCTACGAGCAGTACTTC. Its protein product is CASSFRQERPYEQYF. The chain employs TRBV27 and TRBJ2-7, with a weak D call TRBD1 (6 bases). With 3 bases removed from V and 2 bases from J, the gap between germline ends came to 14 bases. The CDR3 covers 15 residues. Germline CDR1 MNHEY, CDR2 SMNVEV (reference sequence).